These T cell receptor beta chains were read from a single sample in a study of T cells in Graves' hyperthyroidism and ophthalmopathy. One entry per CDR3 protein results from TCRdb running MiXCR on the multiplex PCR reads. This table has 700,000 to 850,000 distinct CDR3 sequences, around 40% appearing once. Sequencing used blood. The receptors derive from a woman aged 40 to 50 with Graves' hyperthyroidism. Each CDR3 is given without its conserved first and last residue. D genes are given only for firm matches.

d_call j_call v_call cdr3_aa
. TRBJ1-1 TRBV12-3/TRBV12-4 ASSLVGQGTF
. TRBJ1-6 TRBV7-2 ASSLRQGPYNSPLH
TRBD2 TRBJ2-5 TRBV20-1 SARSLTSGAETQY
TRBD1 TRBJ1-5 TRBV19 ASSDGTGVGNQPQH
TRBD1 TRBJ1-5 TRBV6-5 ASRDGTVYSNQPQH
. TRBJ1-2 TRBV7-2 ASRAGAGYGYT
TRBD1 TRBJ2-3 TRBV10-1 ASSSGQGPTDTQY
. TRBJ1-1 TRBV2 ASIAATTAIEAF
. TRBJ1-4 TRBV12-3/TRBV12-4 ASSPRGDWEKLF
TRBD1 TRBJ1-5 TRBV19 ASSPRTGQYSQPQH
. TRBJ1-2 TRBV20-1 SARGNQYYGYT
TRBD2 TRBJ2-5 TRBV6-5 ASSESLAGAGETQY
TRBD1 TRBJ1-1 TRBV5-1 ASSLDRGTEVF
. TRBJ2-2 TRBV5-1 ASSVRVIHTGELF
TRBD1 TRBJ2-7 TRBV20-1 SARDGAGGKLYEQY
. TRBJ2-7 TRBV20-1 SAASGRSSYEQY
TRBD1 TRBJ1-2 TRBV5-1 ASSGGQGIGYT
. TRBJ2-5 TRBV11-2 ASTMSQETQY
. TRBJ1-1 TRBV19 ASSIIGQNTEAF
TRBD1 TRBJ1-1 TRBV19 ASSPTGMEAF
TRBD1 TRBJ2-7 TRBV4-3 ASSQDDRGLEEQY
TRBD1 TRBJ1-2 TRBV7-2 ASQRTGTGYT
TRBD2 TRBJ2-2 TRBV28 ATHGGLATGTGELF
. TRBJ1-5 TRBV24-1 ATSVAGNQPQH
. TRBJ2-6 TRBV7-2 ASSWGSGANVLT
. TRBJ2-7 TRBV2 ASSGTRDFGSYEQY
TRBD2 TRBJ2-7 TRBV6-5 ASSYSSGLAGTEQY
. TRBJ1-3 TRBV10-3 AISGSVSRRFGNTIY
. TRBJ1-5 TRBV7-3 AIRPGENSNQPQH
TRBD1 TRBJ2-5 TRBV29-1 SGTTGTEGKTQY
. TRBJ2-7 TRBV29-1 SVGPPSALGQY
TRBD2 TRBJ2-5 TRBV29-1 SVGREGQGTQY
. TRBJ1-1 TRBV20-1 SARAQEGNTEAF
. TRBJ2-7 TRBV12-3/TRBV12-4 ASRPTTGSYEQY
. TRBJ2-7 TRBV7-2 ASSLRGGGEQH
TRBD2 TRBJ2-7 TRBV7-8 ASSFGSGRTYEQY
. . TRBV10-3 AISERGTYNEQF
. TRBJ1-1 TRBV30 AWNPGTEAF
. TRBJ2-5 TRBV20-1 SARVAEETQY
TRBD1 TRBJ2-7 TRBV30 AWDRGYEQY
. TRBJ2-2 TRBV2 ASSDEGHTGELF
TRBD2 TRBJ2-7 TRBV3-1 ASSQEAGGHEQY